This TCR beta chain is from a study of CD8 T cells in ankylosing spondylitis. V was cut by 3 bases and J by 5 bases, with 16 bases left in between. The CDR3 is 15 amino acids. Germline V gene lookup returns CDR1 LGHDT and CDR2 YNNKEL (reference sequence). Study-level findings and limits: Disease-associated clones were CD8+ and fairly uncommon in peripheral blood. In synovial fluid and blood from reactive arthritis, some motif variants were previously reported. Among TCR beta sequences, a motif of 7 to 9 highly homologous variants appeared characteristic of ankylosing spondylitis blood.

This clonotype was picked up many times. As yet, its antigen is unknown. TCRdb independently ran MiXCR on the 5' RACE reads; one entry per CDR3 protein. This table has 180,000 or so distinct CDR3 sequences, under 14% appearing once. This rearrangement joins TRBV3-1 to TRBJ2-5; tentatively, D is TRBD2 (7 bases). The sample comprised blood, either unsorted or a sorted T cell fraction (not recorded which). The TCR originated in a male donor with ankylosing spondylitis or in good health (not recorded which). This CDR3 is CASSHGGAHQETQYF. The CDR3 DNA is TGTGCCAGCAGCCATGGGGGGGCGCATCAGGAGACCCAGTACTTC.